This is a list of T cell receptor beta chains from one sample in a study of radiotherapy plus CTLA-4 blockade in lung cancer. This table comes from immunoSEQ multiplex PCR, and its TCRdb copy is limited to in-frame clones, with some not included. This sample has roughly 70,000 clones; around 86% occur once, and the top ten carry 40%. The source material was peripheral blood, sampled from a patient treated with radiotherapy plus ipilimumab. The receptors here all came from a human donor with non-small cell lung cancer that progressed on radiotherapy plus ipilimumab. CDR3s include the opening cysteine and the closing phenylalanine or tryptophan. Each record gives: V gene, clone size, J gene, D gene, CDR3 DNA, CDR3 protein. A D gene is named only where the DNA matches it firmly. Size is stated for part of the rows, as once, few or many counts, or as a class when the clone is expanded.

>TRBV6-1|-|TRBJ1-5|-
TGTGCCAGCAGCGAGTCTAGTCGGAATCAGCCCCAGCATTTT
CASSESSRNQPQHF
>TRBV5-1|-|TRBJ2-2|-
TGCGCCAGCAGCTTGGACAGGCTGAACACCGGGGAGCTGTTTTTT
CASSLDRLNTGELFF
>TRBV11-3|-|TRBJ2-2|TRBD2
TGTGCCAGCAGCGCCGGGTTGGGTAGCGGGAGCCACACCGGGGAGCTGTTTTTT
CASSAGLGSGSHTGELFF
>TRBV11-3|-|TRBJ1-2|-
TGTGCCAGCAACGAGGGAAATAAGGCTGGAAACACCTTC
CASNEGNKAGNTF
>TRBV30|-|TRBJ2-2|-
TGTGCCTGGAGTCTTCACGGGGCCGGGGAGCTGTTTTTT
CAWSLHGAGELFF
>TRBV11-2|-|TRBJ2-1|TRBD2
TGTGCCAGCAGCTTAGTGGGTAGCGGGAGGGCGAATGAGCAGTTCTTC
CASSLVGSGRANEQFF
>TRBV13|-|TRBJ2-6|-
TGTGCCAGCAGCTTACTACAGCCAAGCTCTGGGGCCAACGTCCTGACTTTC
CASSLLQPSSGANVLTF
>TRBV6-1|few|TRBJ1-3|TRBD1
TGTGCCAGTTTAGGACAGGGGGCTAACACCATATATTTT
CASLGQGANTIYF
>TRBV11-2|-|TRBJ2-3|TRBD1
TGTGCCAGCAGACCGGACAGGGCTTTAGATACGCAGTATTTT
CASRPDRALDTQYF
>TRBV20-1|once|TRBJ1-1|-
TGCAGTGCTGTCGACAGGATAGCTTTCTTT
CSAVDRIAFF